This passage covers 13 T cell receptor beta chains from one sample sequenced in a study of blood T cell repertoires in COVID-19. Generated by immunoSEQ multiplex PCR, the TCRdb table keeps only in-frame clones and is missing some. The sample includes about 64,000 clones, approximately 82% of them seen just once. The material sequenced was peripheral blood. The receptors were sampled from a woman aged 55-75 years with acute or convalescent COVID-19.

The rearrangement links TRBV27 to TRBJ1-2; D is uncertain. The CDR3 totals 15 residues. V lost 5 bases and J 1 base, leaving 14 bases between the germline ends. CDR1 is MNHEY, CDR2 SMNVEV, per germline (reference sequence). DNA of the CDR3: TGTGCCAGCAGTCCCTTCGTCGGGGTTAACTATGGCTACACCTTC. This sequence encodes CASSPFVGVNYGYTF.

The rearrangement joins TRBV19 to TRBJ1-4, with 7 bases lining up with TRBD1. CDR1 and CDR2 (germline): LNHDA, SQIVND (reference sequence). With V trimmed by 6 bases and J by 3 bases, 4 bases remained unmatched. The CDR3 has 14 residues. CDR3 DNA: TGTGCCAGTAGACCGGGACAGTCTAATGAAAAACTGTTTTTT. This translates into CASRPGQSNEKLFF.

The rearrangement links TRBV19 to TRBJ1-5; a weak D match, TRBD1 (6 bases). The V end was cut by 3 bases, the J end by 2 bases, with 17 bases between. Germline loops: CDR1 LNHDA, CDR2 SQIVND (reference sequence). The CDR3 spans 17 residues. In nucleotides, the CDR3 is TGTGCCAGTAGTATTCGCGGGGGCGAAAGGGGCAATCAGCCCCAGCATTTT. It is translated as CASSIRGGERGNQPQHF.

The chain combines TRBV6-6 with TRBJ1-5; the D gene is possibly TRBD1 (5 bases). V lost 2 bases and J 4 bases, leaving 15 bases between the germline ends. The length of the CDR3 is 16 residues. Germline CDR1 reads MNHNY; CDR2 reads SVGAGI (reference sequence). CDR3 loop: CASSYRTPKENQPQHF. CDR3 bases: TGTGCCAGCAGTTACAGGACACCTAAGGAGAATCAGCCCCAGCATTTT.

The chain carries TRBV9 and TRBJ2-3; 11 bases fit TRBD2. Germline V gives CDR1 SGDLS, CDR2 YYNGEE. CDR3 size: 14 residues. V shed 3 bases and J 6 bases; nucleotides not matched to a gene: 3. The CDR3 sequence is CASSATSGVDTQYF. The DNA for the CDR3 is TGTGCCAGCAGCGCGACTAGCGGGGTGGATACGCAGTATTTT.

This clone was detected only once. V is TRBV5-1 and J is TRBJ2-4; 11 nucleotides match TRBD2. CDR3 size: 17 residues. Unmatched junction bases numbered 5, after V lost 3 bases and J lost 0 bases. Germline lookup yields CDR1 SGHRS and CDR2 YFSETQ. DNA for the CDR3: TGCGCCAGCAGCTCAACTAGCGGGGGCCAAGCCAAAAACATTCAGTACTTC. It yields the protein CASSSTSGGQAKNIQYF.

In its sample, this clone was seen once. This chain connects TRBV9 to TRBJ2-4; TRBD1 matches 7 bases. Germline V gene lookup returns CDR1 SGDLS and CDR2 YYNGEE. With V trimmed by 4 bases and J by 5 bases, 6 bases remained unmatched. This CDR3 is 14 amino acids long. The CDR3 region is CASSPTGVQNIQYF. The CDR3 DNA is TGTGCCAGCAGCCCTACAGGGGTCCAAAACATTCAGTACTTC.

This clone was observed a few times. The rearrangement links TRBV10-3 to TRBJ1-2; 8 nucleotides agree with TRBD1. This CDR3 region has 15 residues. After removal of 2 bases from V and 8 bases from J, the junction contained 10 bases not matched to a gene. Germline lookup yields CDR1 ENHRY and CDR2 SYGVKD. CDR3 in amino acids: CAISEPGSRGRGYTF. The CDR3 region has the DNA TGTGCCATCAGTGAGCCGGGTAGCAGGGGGCGAGGCTACACCTTC.

The CDR3 bases are TGTGCCAGTAGTTCCGGGACAGGGTACTCCTACGAGCAGTACTTC. This encodes CASSSGTGYSYEQYF. The chain links TRBV19 to TRBJ2-7; 9 bases are a match to TRBD1. The trim removed 5 bases at V and 0 bases at J, leaving 5 bases unmatched. The CDR3 extends over 15 amino acids. The germline V gene has CDR1 LNHDA and CDR2 SQIVND (reference sequence).

The V call is TRBV5-5, the J call TRBJ2-2; D is unresolved. The V gene's germline CDR1 is SGHKS and CDR2 YYEKEE (reference sequence). This CDR3 region has 15 residues. V was pared by 7 bases and J by 2 bases, with 15 bases between. The CDR3 region has the DNA TGTGCCAGCCTAATCGCGCAGGTCAACACCGGGGAGCTGTTTTTT. It encodes CASLIAQVNTGELFF.

V is TRBV27 and J is TRBJ1-5; 8 nucleotides line up with TRBD1. The CDR3 is 15 residues long. The junction had 9 bases not matched to a gene; V was cut back by 4 bases and J by 7 bases. Germline V CDR1 and CDR2: MNHEY, SMNVEV (reference sequence). CDR3 sequence (DNA): TGTGCCAGCAGTTCCCGGACAGGGAGCGGGCAGCCCCAGCATTTT. Residues: CASSSRTGSGQPQHF.

V is TRBV24-1 and J is TRBJ2-7, with 9 bases fitting TRBD1. This CDR3 spans 12 amino acids. The V and J ends lost 10 bases and 5 bases, in that order; junction bases with no gene match: 5. Germline CDR1 is KGHDR and CDR2 is SFDVKD. This CDR3 reads CATWDRVHEQYF. CDR3 DNA sequence: TGTGCCACATGGGACAGGGTGCACGAGCAGTACTTC.

This clone has only a few counts. The V call is TRBV6-5, the J call TRBJ1-2; 11 bases agree with TRBD1. CDR1 and CDR2 (germline): MNHEY, SVGAGI. The CDR3 spans 15 residues. V dropped 0 bases and J dropped 4; count of bases not matched to a gene: 1. The CDR3 coding sequence is TGTGCCAGCAGTTACTCCGGGACAGGGGGCTATGGCTACACCTTC. This gives the protein CASSYSGTGGYGYTF.